This record concerns one TCR beta chain sequence. As yet, its antigen is unknown. V dropped 2 bases and J dropped 8 bases, with 12 bases sitting between them. CDR1 is MRHNA, CDR2 SNTAGT, per germline. The CDR3 extends over 13 amino acids. This sample was taken from a study of a mutant IDH1 vaccine in newly diagnosed glioma. Time point in this sample: week 47, end of study. The content of each vaccine dose was 300 ug of mutant IDH1 20-mer peptide, and topical imiquimod accompanied it. Profiled with immunoSEQ multiplex PCR; TCRdb holds only in-frame clones, not every one. The repertoire holds roughly 34,000 clones, with around nine tenths as singletons.

The TCR comes from a woman in her twenties or thirties with glioma. The gene calls are TRBV6-4 and TRBJ1-2; D gene ambiguous. This sample comprised PBMCs, obtained from a glioma patient whose treatment included an IDH1 peptide vaccine. CDR3 loop: CASSDIPGYGYTF. In nucleotides, the CDR3 is TGTGCCAGCAGTGACATACCGGGTTACGGCTACACCTTC.